This T cell receptor beta chain was sequenced for a study of blood T cell repertoires in COVID-19. Study details: The cDNA or gDNA used as material had been derived from T cells, B-cell-depleted T cells, or PBMCs.

The authors' processing: By means of reference gene primer amplification, nucleated cell counts were estimated. Repertoires were generated with immunoSEQ multiplex PCR, while TCRdb's copy carries only in-frame clones and drops some. V, J and clone size reflect that table, while D and trimming were determined from the DNA. The profile shows 300,000 to 400,000 clones, 88% of them singletons. Germline V gene sequence: CDR1 SGHDN, CDR2 FVKESK. The CDR3 covers 14 residues. With 4 bases removed from V and 5 bases from J, the gap between germline ends came to 14 bases. In its sample, this clone was seen once.

The J gene is TRBJ1-2, the V gene TRBV14; tentative D call: TRBD1 (5 bases). This TCR was sampled from a woman aged 50 to 60 with active or convalescent COVID-19. The sample comprised peripheral blood. CDR3: CASSPTMGGYGYTF. CDR3 nucleotide sequence: TGTGCCAGCAGCCCGACCATGGGGGGGTATGGCTACACCTTC.